The entry that follows covers one TCR beta chain sequence. This entry comes from a study of blood T cells in healthy people across ages. This CDR3 spans 15 amino acids. CDR1 is MDHEN, CDR2 SYDVKM, per germline. V lost 3 bases to trimming and J lost 11 bases; unmatched junction nucleotides: 14. Then a second PCR, running about 6 to 11 cycles, was carried out with a sample-barcoded 5' primer and a J-beta primer mix. TCRdb analysed the 5' RACE reads with MiXCR anew, one entry per CDR3 protein. This sample yields about 680,000 distinct CDR3 sequences, of which around 45% are seen a single time; 25% to 35% belongs to the top ten.

This TCR derives from a woman aged 55-69 years in good health. V is TRBV28 and J is TRBJ2-5; 8 bases match TRBD2. Sample: blood. The CDR3 DNA reads as TGTGCCAGCAGTTTTCTCTTAGCGGGACTTCCCACGCAGTACTTC. It translates to CASSFLLAGLPTQYF.